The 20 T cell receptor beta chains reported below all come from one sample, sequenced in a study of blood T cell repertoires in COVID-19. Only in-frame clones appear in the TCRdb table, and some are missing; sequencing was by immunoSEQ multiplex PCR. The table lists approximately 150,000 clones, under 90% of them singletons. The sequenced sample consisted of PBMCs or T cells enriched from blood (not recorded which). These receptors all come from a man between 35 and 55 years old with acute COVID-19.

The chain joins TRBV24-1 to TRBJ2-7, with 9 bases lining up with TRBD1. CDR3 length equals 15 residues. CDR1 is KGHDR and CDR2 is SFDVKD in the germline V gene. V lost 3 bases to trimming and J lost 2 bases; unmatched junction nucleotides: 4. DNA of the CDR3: TGTGCCACCAGTGATGCCGGGACAGGGACCTACGAGCAGTACTTC. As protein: CATSDAGTGTYEQYF.

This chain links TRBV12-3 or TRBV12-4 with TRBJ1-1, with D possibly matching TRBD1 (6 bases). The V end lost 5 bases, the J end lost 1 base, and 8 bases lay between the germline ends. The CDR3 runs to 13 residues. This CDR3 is CASSRQENTEAFF. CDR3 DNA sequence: TGTGCCAGCAGTAGACAGGAGAACACTGAAGCTTTCTTT.

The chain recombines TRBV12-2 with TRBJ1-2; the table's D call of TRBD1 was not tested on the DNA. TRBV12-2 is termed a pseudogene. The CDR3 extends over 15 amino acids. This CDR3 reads CASRLSGARGSGYTF. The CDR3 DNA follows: TGTGCAAGTCGCCTCTCCGGTGCCAGGGGTAGTGGCTACACCTTC.

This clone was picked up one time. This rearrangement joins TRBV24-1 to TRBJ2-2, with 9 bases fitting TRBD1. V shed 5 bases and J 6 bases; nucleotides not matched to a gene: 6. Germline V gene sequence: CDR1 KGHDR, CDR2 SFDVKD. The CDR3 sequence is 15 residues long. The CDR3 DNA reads TGTGCCACCAGTGTCCGGACAGGGGTGGCCGGGGAGCTGTTTTTT. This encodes CATSVRTGVAGELFF.

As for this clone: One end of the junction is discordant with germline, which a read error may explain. The CDR3 coding sequence is TGTGCCAGCAGGGAAGGACAGGGAAGGACTGAAGCTTTCTTT. As protein: CASREGQGRTEAFF. This rearrangement joins TRBV6-1 to TRBJ1-1; 8 positions match TRBD1. The CDR3 runs to 14 residues. CDR1 is MNHNS, CDR2 SASEGT, per germline.

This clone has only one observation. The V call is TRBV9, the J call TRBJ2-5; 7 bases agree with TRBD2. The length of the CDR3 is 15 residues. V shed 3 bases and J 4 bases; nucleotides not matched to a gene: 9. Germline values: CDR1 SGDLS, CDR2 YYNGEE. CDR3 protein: CASSAYGGGVETQYF. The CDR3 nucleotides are TGTGCCAGCAGCGCGTATGGCGGGGGTGTAGAGACCCAGTACTTC.

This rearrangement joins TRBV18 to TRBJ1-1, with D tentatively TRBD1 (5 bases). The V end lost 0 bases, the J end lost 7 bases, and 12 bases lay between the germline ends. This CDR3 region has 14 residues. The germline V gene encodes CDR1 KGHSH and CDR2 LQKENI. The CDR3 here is CASSPPSRQSEAFF. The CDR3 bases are TGTGCCAGCTCACCACCATCCAGACAGAGTGAAGCTTTCTTT.

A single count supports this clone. The CDR3 protein is CASSEGDQSDTQYF. The CDR3 DNA follows: TGTGCCAGCAGCGAGGGGGACCAGTCAGATACGCAGTATTTT. The V gene is TRBV4-2, the J gene TRBJ2-3, with D perhaps matching TRBD1 (6 bases). CDR1 and CDR2 (germline): LGHNA, YNFKEQ. This CDR3 comprises 14 residues. Trimming took off 5 bases at V and 4 bases at J, with 13 bases between the two ends.

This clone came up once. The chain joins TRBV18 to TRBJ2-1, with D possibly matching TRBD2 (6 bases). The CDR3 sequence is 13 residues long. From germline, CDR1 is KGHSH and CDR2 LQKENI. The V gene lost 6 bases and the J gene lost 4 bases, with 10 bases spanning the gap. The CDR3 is CASSPGTYNEQFF. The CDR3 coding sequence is TGTGCCAGCTCTCCCGGGACTTACAATGAGCAGTTCTTC.

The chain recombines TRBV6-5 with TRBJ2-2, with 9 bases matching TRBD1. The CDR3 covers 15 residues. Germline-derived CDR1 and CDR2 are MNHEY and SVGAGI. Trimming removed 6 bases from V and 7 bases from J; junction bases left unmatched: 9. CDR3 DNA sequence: TGTGCCAGCAGAAATCCGGGACAGGGAGGCGGGGAGCTGTTTTTT. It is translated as CASRNPGQGGGELFF.

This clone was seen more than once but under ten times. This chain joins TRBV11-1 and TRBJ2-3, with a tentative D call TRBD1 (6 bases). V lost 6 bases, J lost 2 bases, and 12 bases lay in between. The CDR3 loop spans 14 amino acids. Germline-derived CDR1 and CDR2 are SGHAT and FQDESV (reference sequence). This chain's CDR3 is CASRSGQSTDTQYF. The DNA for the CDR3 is TGTGCCAGCAGAAGTGGACAGTCCACAGATACGCAGTATTTT.

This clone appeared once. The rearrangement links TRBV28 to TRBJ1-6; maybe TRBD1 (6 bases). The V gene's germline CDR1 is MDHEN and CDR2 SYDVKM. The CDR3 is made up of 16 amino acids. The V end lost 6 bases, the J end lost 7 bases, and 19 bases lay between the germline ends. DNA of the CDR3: TGTGCCAGCAGAACTCAACAGGGACCGGGCAATTCACCCCTCCACTTT. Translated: CASRTQQGPGNSPLHF.

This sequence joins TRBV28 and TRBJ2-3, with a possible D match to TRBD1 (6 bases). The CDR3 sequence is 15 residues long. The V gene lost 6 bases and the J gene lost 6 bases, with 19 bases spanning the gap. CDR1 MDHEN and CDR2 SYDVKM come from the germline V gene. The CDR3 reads CASSPGHIVPDTQYF. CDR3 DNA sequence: TGTGCCAGCAGCCCGGGACATATAGTTCCCGATACGCAGTATTTT. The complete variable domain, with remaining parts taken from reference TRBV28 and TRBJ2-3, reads DVKVTQSSRYLVKRTGEKVFLECVQDMDHENMFWYRQDPGLGLRLIYFSYDVKMKEKGDIPEGYSVSREKKERFSLILESASTNQTSMYLCASSPGHIVPDTQYFGPGTRLTVL.

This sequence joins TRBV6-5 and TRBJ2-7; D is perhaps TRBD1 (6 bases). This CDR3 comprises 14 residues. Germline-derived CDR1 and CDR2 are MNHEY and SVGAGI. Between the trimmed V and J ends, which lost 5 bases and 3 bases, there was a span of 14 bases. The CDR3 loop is CASSITGTGYEQYF. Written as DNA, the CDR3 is TGTGCCAGCAGTATAACAGGGACCGGCTACGAGCAGTACTTC.

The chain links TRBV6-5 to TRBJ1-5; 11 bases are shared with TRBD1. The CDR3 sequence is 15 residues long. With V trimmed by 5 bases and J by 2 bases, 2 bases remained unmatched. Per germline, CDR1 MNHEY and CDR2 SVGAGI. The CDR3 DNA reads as TGTGCCAGCAGTCGGACAGGGGGCGGCAATCAGCCCCAGCATTTT. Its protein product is CASSRTGGGNQPQHF.

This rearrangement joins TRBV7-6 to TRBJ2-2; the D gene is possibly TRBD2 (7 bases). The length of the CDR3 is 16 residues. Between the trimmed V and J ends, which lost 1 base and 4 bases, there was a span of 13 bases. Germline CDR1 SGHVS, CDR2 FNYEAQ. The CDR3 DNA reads TGTGCCAGCAGCTTAGGGGGCGGGGGCCTCACCGGGGAGCTGTTTTTT. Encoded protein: CASSLGGGGLTGELFF.

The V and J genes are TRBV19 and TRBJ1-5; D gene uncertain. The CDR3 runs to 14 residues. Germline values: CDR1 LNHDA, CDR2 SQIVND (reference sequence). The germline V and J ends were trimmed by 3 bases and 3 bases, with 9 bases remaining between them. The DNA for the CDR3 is TGTGCCAGTAGTATTGGGCAGTTCAATCAGCCCCAGCATTTT. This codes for CASSIGQFNQPQHF.

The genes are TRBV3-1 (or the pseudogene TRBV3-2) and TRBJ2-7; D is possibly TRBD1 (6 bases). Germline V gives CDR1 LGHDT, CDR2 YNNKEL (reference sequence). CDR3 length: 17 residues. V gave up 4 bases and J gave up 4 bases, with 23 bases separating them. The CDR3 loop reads CASSLRSTGFKPYEQYF. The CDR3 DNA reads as TGTGCCAGCAGCCTCCGCTCGACAGGATTCAAGCCATACGAGCAGTACTTC.

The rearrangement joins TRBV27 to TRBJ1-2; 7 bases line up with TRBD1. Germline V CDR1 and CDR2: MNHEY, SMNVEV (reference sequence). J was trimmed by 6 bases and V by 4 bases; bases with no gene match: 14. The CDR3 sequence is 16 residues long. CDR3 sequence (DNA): TGTGCCAGCAGTTCCGAGGGGTTTCGACAGGGACATGGCTACACCTTC. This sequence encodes CASSSEGFRQGHGYTF.

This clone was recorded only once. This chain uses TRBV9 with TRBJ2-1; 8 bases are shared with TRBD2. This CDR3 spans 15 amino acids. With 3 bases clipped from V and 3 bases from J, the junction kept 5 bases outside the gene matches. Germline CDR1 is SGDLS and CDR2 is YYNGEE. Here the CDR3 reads CASSGISGDYNEQFF. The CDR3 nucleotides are TGTGCCAGCAGCGGGATTAGCGGGGACTACAATGAGCAGTTCTTC.